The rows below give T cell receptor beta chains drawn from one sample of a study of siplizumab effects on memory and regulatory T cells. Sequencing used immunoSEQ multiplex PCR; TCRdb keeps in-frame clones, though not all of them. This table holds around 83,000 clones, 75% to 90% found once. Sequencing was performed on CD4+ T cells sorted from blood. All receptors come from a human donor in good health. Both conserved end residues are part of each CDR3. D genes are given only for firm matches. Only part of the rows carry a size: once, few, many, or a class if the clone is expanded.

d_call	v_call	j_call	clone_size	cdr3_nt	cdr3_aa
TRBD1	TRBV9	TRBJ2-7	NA	TGTGCCAGCAGTCGCTCCGGGACAGCAGGCTACGAGCAGTACTTC	CASSRSGTAGYEQYF
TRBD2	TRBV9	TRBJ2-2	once	TGTGCCAGCAGCGTAGCTTGGGGGAGGGAAAAAACCGGGGAGCTGTTTTTT	CASSVAWGREKTGELFF
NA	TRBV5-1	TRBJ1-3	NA	TGCGCCAGCAGCTTAGGGGGAACGGGGCTTGGAAACACCATATATTTT	CASSLGGTGLGNTIYF
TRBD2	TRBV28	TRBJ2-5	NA	TGTGCCAGCAGTTTACGACTAGCGGGAGGTCAAGAGACCCAGTACTTC	CASSLRLAGGQETQYF
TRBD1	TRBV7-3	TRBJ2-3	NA	TGTGCCAGCAGCCCCCGGACAGGGTTGGTCACAGATACGCAGTATTTT	CASSPRTGLVTDTQYF
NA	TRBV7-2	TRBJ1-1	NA	TGTGCCAGCAGCGGGGTGGGCCTGGGGACTGAAGCTTTCTTT	CASSGVGLGTEAFF
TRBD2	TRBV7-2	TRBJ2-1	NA	TGTGCCAGCAGACTGAGCGGGAGGTCCTACAATGAGCAGTTCTTC	CASRLSGRSYNEQFF
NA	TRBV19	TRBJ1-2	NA	TGTGCCAGTAAAAGGGTCGCCTTCCTCTATGGCTGCACCTTC	CASKRVAFLYGCTF
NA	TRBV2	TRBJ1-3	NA	TGTGCCAGCAGTGAAGGGTCCTGGGTCTCTGGAAACACCATATATTTT	CASSEGSWVSGNTIYF
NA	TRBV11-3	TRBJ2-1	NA	TGTGCCAGCAGCTTAGTAGCGATCACTGAGCAGTTCTTC	CASSLVAITEQFF
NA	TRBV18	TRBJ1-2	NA	TGTGCCAGCTCATCCAAAAACGCCGGTTACTATGGCTACACCTTC	CASSSKNAGYYGYTF
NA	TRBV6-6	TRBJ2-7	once	TGTGCCAGCACTGCTAGCGCCCACTACGAGCAGTACTTC	CASTASAHYEQYF
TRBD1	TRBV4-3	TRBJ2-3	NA	TGCGCCAGCAGCCAAGTACAGGGGCAGCGCACAGATACGCAGTATTTT	CASSQVQGQRTDTQYF
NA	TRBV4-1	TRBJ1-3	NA	TGCGCCAGCAGCCAACCGGCCGAGGCCTCTGGAAACACCATATATTTT	CASSQPAEASGNTIYF
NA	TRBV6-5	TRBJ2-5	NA	TGTGCCAGCAGTGAAAGAGGGACCCAGTACTTC	CASSERGTQYF
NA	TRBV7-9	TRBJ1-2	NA	TGTGCCAGCAGCCGGCCGCAGTTGTATGGCTACACCTTC	CASSRPQLYGYTF
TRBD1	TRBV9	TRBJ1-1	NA	TGTGCCAGCAGCGCGGGACAGGCAAACACTGAAGCTTTCTTT	CASSAGQANTEAFF
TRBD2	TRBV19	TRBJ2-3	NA	TGTGCCAGTAGTACGGGGACTAGCTCCACAGATACGCAGTATTTT	CASSTGTSSTDTQYF
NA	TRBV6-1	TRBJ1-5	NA	TGTGCCAGCAGTGAACGGGGCCGCAGGGGGCCCCAGCATTTT	CASSERGRRGPQHF
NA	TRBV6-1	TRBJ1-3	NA	TGTGCCAGCAGTGAAGATCTGGGCTTAGGAAACACCATATATTTT	CASSEDLGLGNTIYF
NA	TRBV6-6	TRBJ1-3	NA	TGTGCCAGCAGTAGAACGACAGGTTCTGGAAACACCATATATTTT	CASSRTTGSGNTIYF
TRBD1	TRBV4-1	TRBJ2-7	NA	TGCGCCAGCAGCCAAGGCTCCGGGACAGGGGGCCCCTACGAGCAGTACTTC	CASSQGSGTGGPYEQYF
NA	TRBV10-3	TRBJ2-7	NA	TGTGCCATCAGTTCGGGGTCCAGGAACGAGCAGTACTTC	CAISSGSRNEQYF
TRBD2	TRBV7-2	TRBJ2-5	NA	TGTGCCAGCAGCTTAGAACTAGCGGGTAATACCGCGGGAGAGACCCAGTACTTC	CASSLELAGNTAGETQYF
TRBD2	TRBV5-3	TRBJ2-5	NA	TGTGCCAGAAGCTTGGTTACTAGCGGAGAGACCCAGTACTTC	CARSLVTSGETQYF
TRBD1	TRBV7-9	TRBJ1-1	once	TGTGCCAGCAGCACCCAGCAGGGGGCGGAAGCTTTCTTT	CASSTQQGAEAFF
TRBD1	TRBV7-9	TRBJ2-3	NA	TGTGCCGACCGAGCTCCGGGACAGGGCGAAGATACGCAGTATTTT	CADRAPGQGEDTQYF
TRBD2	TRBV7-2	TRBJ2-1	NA	TGTGCCAGCAGCCTCCTGGGCGGGAGCAGCGATGAGCAGTTCTTC	CASSLLGGSSDEQFF
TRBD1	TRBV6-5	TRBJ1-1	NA	TGTGCCAGCAGTAAGGGTACAGGGGCGTTCACTGAAGCTTTCTTT	CASSKGTGAFTEAFF
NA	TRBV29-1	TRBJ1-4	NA	TGCAGCGTTGTGAAGGGGCGGGGGCGCGGTGAAAAACTGTTTTTT	CSVVKGRGRGEKLFF
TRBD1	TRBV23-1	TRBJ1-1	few	TGCGCCGGTGACAGGGACGGCGAAGCTTTCTTT	CAGDRDGEAFF
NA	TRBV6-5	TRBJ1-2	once	TGTGCCAGCAGTTATAGCCGCCAGGCAAGGGGCTATGGCTACACCTTC	CASSYSRQARGYGYTF
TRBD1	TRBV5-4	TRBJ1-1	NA	TGTGCCAGCAGCTTTCCGAAATTGAGGGGGCGCGCCACTGAAGCTTTCTTT	CASSFPKLRGRATEAFF